This passage covers 6 T cell receptor beta chains from one sample sequenced in a study of T cell responses to AZD1222 COVID-19 vaccine. Sequencing was performed with immunoSEQ multiplex PCR; in TCRdb, only in-frame clones are kept and a portion is missing. Of tens of thousands of clones listed, around 89% are singletons. The input for sequencing was peripheral blood, taken on day 0 of AZD1222 vaccination. The receptor set was obtained from an adult in good health.

The chain couples TRBV6-5 to TRBJ1-1, with 7 positions matching TRBD1. Germline V CDR1 and CDR2: MNHEY, SVGAGI. The V gene end was trimmed by 0 bases and the J gene end by 1 base; junction bases not matched to a gene: 5. The CDR3 is made up of 16 amino acids. The CDR3 region is CASSYSYRQGNTEAFF. CDR3 DNA: TGTGCCAGCAGTTACTCGTATCGACAGGGGAACACTGAAGCTTTCTTT.

The chain links TRBV6-5 to TRBJ2-2; the D gene is possibly TRBD1 (6 bases). Per the germline V gene, CDR1 is MNHEY and CDR2 is SVGAGI. This CDR3 has 15 amino acids. V was shortened by 6 bases and J by 7 bases, with 18 bases between the two germline ends. The CDR3 loop is CASSAGSLGGGELFF. DNA of the CDR3: TGTGCCAGCAGCGCTGGTTCCCTAGGGGGCGGGGAGCTGTTTTTT.

The genes are TRBV4-1 and TRBJ2-7, with D hard to call. CDR3 length: 16 residues. Germline CDR1 is MGHRA and CDR2 is YSYEKL. Trimming pared 1 base from V and 0 bases from J, leaving 13 bases between. CDR3 loop: CASSQALTSSSYEQYF. The CDR3 DNA follows: TGCGCCAGCAGCCAAGCATTAACCAGTAGCTCCTACGAGCAGTACTTC.

V usage is TRBV5-4 and J usage is TRBJ1-2; possibly TRBD1 for D (6 bases). The CDR3 is made up of 13 amino acids. Germline assignment: CDR1 SGHNT and CDR2 YYREEE (reference sequence). V lost 6 bases, J lost 4 bases, and 13 bases lay in between. CDR3 amino acids: CASNKGGSYGYTF. CDR3 in DNA: TGTGCCAGCAATAAGGGGGGTTCCTATGGCTACACCTTC.

V and J are TRBV5-6 and TRBJ1-1, with D tentatively TRBD1 (5 bases). CDR3 size: 16 residues. Germline CDR1 SGHDT, CDR2 YYEEEE. Trimming stripped 5 bases from V and 1 base from J, with 18 bases between. The CDR3 sequence is CASSYIPGTANTEAFF. The CDR3, as DNA: TGTGCCAGCAGTTACATACCGGGGACGGCGAACACTGAAGCTTTCTTT.

J is TRBJ2-5 and V is TRBV11-3; TRBD1 agrees at 10 bases. Losses at the gene ends were 5 bases for V and 2 bases for J; bases not matched to a gene: 5. CDR1 is SGHNT, CDR2 YENEEA, per germline. The CDR3 has 15 residues. The CDR3 DNA follows: TGTGCCAGCAGCCCTGACAGGGGGCCTCAAGAGACCCAGTACTTC. It codes for CASSPDRGPQETQYF. Combining the CDR3 with reference TRBV11-3 and TRBJ2-5 gives the whole variable domain EAGVVQSPRYKIIEKKQPVAFWCNPISGHNTLYWYLQNLGQGPELLIRYENEEAVDDSQLPKDRFSAERLKGVDSTLKIQPAELGDSAVYLCASSPDRGPQETQYFGPGTRLLVL.